The present T cell receptor (beta chain) was sequenced within a study of cytomegalovirus exposure and HLA in healthy donors. Overall study context: In a later analysis, the 120 or so validation repertoires were reported to have used the same platform as the roughly 610 first-cohort repertoires. Broader study findings: Most TCR sequences were uncommon, yet certain public TCRs appeared in many donors.

Measured with immunoSEQ multiplex PCR; TCRdb has only the in-frame clones, and not every one. The sample consists of roughly 65,000 clones, about 90% of them appearing once. As to this clone: Its antigen is not identified.

Germline CDR1 GTSNPN, CDR2 SVGIG (reference sequence). The V gene lost 2 bases and the J gene lost 1 base, with 17 bases spanning the gap. This CDR3 region has 16 residues. The chain employs TRBV30 and TRBJ1-1, with a weak D call TRBD1 (6 bases). Specimen: PBMCs. The sequence was obtained from a man between 18 and 29 years old in good health and CMV-seronegative. CDR3 sequence (DNA): TGTGCCTGGAGTAGGGGGAGGGCGAATACGAACACTGAAGCTTTCTTT. This encodes CAWSRGRANTNTEAFF.